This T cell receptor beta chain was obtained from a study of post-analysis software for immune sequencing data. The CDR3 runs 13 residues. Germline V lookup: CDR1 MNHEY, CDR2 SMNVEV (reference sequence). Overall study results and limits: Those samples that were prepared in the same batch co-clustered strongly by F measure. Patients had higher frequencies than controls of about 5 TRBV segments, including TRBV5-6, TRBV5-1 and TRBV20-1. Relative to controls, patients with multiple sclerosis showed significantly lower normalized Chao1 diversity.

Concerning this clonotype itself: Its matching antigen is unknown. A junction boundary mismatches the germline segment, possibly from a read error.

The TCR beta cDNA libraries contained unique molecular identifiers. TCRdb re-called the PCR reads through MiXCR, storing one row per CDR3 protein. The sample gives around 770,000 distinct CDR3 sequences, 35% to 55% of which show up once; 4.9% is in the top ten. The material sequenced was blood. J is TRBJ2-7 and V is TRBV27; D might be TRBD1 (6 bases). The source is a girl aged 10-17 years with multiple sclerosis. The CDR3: CASSRTGTYERYF. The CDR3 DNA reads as TGTGCCAGCAGTCGCACAGGGACCTACGAGCGGTACTTC.